The 8 T cell receptor beta chains listed next were all sequenced from one sample in a study of T cells in women clearing cervical HPV infection. Data came from immunoSEQ multiplex PCR; TCRdb stores just in-frame clones and leaves some out. The sample totals around 22,000 clones. Sequencing was performed on blood buffy coat. The receptors were sampled from a woman between 18 and 69 years old with a cervical HPV16 infection that either progressed to CIN3+ or cleared (not recorded which).

Remarks on this clone: The missing CDR3 end, 3 residues past where the read stops, is filled in from the germline J gene. The V gene is TRBV29-1, the J gene TRBJ1-2, with 7 bases matching TRBD1. The CDR3 runs to 11 residues. The junction had 3 bases not matched to a gene; V was cut back by 5 bases and J by 6 bases. Germline CDR1 SQVTM, CDR2 ANQGSEA. CDR3 DNA, as far as it was read: TGCAGCGTTCAGAGGGGGCATGGC. This gives the protein CSVQRGHG. The complete CDR3 protein is CSVQRGHGYTF.

Concerning this clone: The CDR3 goes on 3 residues after the read ends, and that part is filled in from the germline J gene. The rearrangement uses TRBV28 and TRBJ1-2, with D perhaps matching TRBD1 (6 bases). Germline CDR1 MDHEN, CDR2 SYDVKM. The V gene lost 7 bases and the J gene lost 5 bases, with 20 bases spanning the gap. CDR3 length: 15 residues. The sequenced part of the CDR3 DNA is TGTGCCAGCACAGGACAGATGACCTTTAGGTATGGC. It encodes CASTGQMTFRYG. The entire CDR3 protein reads CASTGQMTFRYGYTF.

On this clone: The sequence runs out 3 residues before the end of the CDR3; the remainder is reconstructed from the germline J gene. The rearrangement links TRBV30 to TRBJ1-2; D uncertain. From germline, CDR1 is GTSNPN and CDR2 SVGIG (reference sequence). V was clipped by 1 base and J by 3 bases, with 6 bases between them. The CDR3 runs to 12 residues. CDR3 sequence: CAWSGLDYGYTF. The sequenced part of the CDR3 DNA is TGTGCCTGGAGTGGACTGGACTATGGC.

This CDR3 is CASNGMYAAGGPGAHNEQFF. The DNA read from the CDR3 is TGCGCCAGCAATGGGATGTATGCAGCGGGAGGGCCCGGGGCCCACAATGAG. This chain uses TRBV5-1 with TRBJ2-1; 10 bases match TRBD2. The observed sequence ends 3 residues before the CDR3 terminus, with the missing tail filled in from the germline J gene. The CDR3 is 20 amino acids. CDR1 is SGHRS, CDR2 YFSETQ, per germline. V lost 6 bases and J lost 5; bases outside the gene matches: 23.

Concerning this clone itself: The read is 3 residues too short to cover the CDR3 end, so that end is filled in from the germline J gene. The J gene is TRBJ2-5, the V gene TRBV30, with D hard to call. Germline V gene lookup returns CDR1 GTSNPN and CDR2 SVGIG (reference sequence). CDR3 length: 13 amino acids. Trimming removed 0 bases at V and 1 base at J, with 6 bases between. CDR3 region: CAWSVLGQETQYF. CDR3 DNA, as far as it was read: TGTGCCTGGAGTGTTCTCGGCCAAGAGACC.

Regarding this clone: The read stops 3 residues short of the end of the CDR3; the missing end is completed from the germline J gene. The genes are TRBV11-2 and TRBJ2-7, with 8 bases fitting TRBD2. This CDR3 contains 15 residues. J lost 1 base, V lost 5 bases, and 7 bases had no gene match. Germline CDR1 and CDR2: SGHAT and FQNNGV. The CDR3 sequence: CASSPAGGVSYEQYF. The CDR3 DNA, read in part, is TGTGCCAGCAGCCCCGCGGGGGGTGTTTCCTACGAG.

For this clone: The read comes to an end 3 residues before the CDR3 does, leaving the germline J gene to fill in the end. This sequence joins TRBV5-1 and TRBJ2-5, with 7 positions matching TRBD1. The CDR3 is 13 residues long. J gave up 5 bases and V 4 bases, and 5 bases lay outside the gene matches. Germline loops: CDR1 SGHRS, CDR2 YFSETQ. The DNA read from the CDR3 is TGCGCCAGCAGCCCCGAGGGGGCGGAGACC. It translates to CASSPEGAET. The full CDR3 reads CASSPEGAETQYF. The whole variable domain, filled in from reference TRBV5-1 and TRBJ2-5, reads KAGVTQTPRYLIKTRGQQVTLSCSPISGHRSVSWYQQTPGQGLQFLFEYFSETQRNKGNFPGRFSGRQFSNSRSEMNVSTLELGDSALYLCASSPEGAETQYFGPGTRLLVL.

A note on this clone: The CDR3 extends 3 residues past the end of the read, so its final part is completed from the germline J gene. V and J are TRBV5-1 and TRBJ1-4; TRBD1 might be the D (6 bases). V shed 0 bases and J shed 8 bases, with 11 bases lying between them. Germline lookup yields CDR1 SGHRS and CDR2 YFSETQ. The length of the CDR3 is 14 residues. CDR3 amino acids: CASSLEPGTEKLFF. CDR3 bases read: TGCGCCAGCAGCTTGGAGCCAGGGACAGAAAAA.